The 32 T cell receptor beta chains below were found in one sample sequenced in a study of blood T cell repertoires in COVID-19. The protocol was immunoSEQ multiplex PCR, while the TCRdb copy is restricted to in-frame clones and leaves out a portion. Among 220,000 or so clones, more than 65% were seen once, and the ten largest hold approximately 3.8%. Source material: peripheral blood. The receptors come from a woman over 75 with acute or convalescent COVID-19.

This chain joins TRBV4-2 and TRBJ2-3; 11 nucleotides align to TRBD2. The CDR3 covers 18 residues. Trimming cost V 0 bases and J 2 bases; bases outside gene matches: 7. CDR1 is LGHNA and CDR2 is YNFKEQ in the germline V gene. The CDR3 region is CASSQEASGGHHTDTQYF. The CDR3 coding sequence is TGTGCCAGCAGCCAAGAGGCTAGCGGGGGGCATCACACAGATACGCAGTATTTT.

The CDR3 reads CASSSPKTGDFGYTF. The CDR3 DNA follows: TGTGCCAGCAGTTCCCCCAAGACAGGGGATTTTGGCTACACCTTC. The chain couples TRBV6-2 or TRBV6-3 to TRBJ1-2, with 8 bases fitting TRBD1. The CDR3 has 15 amino acids. Germline CDR1 and CDR2: MNHEY and SVGEGT. Trimming took 4 bases from V and 7 from J; bases not matched to a gene: 11.

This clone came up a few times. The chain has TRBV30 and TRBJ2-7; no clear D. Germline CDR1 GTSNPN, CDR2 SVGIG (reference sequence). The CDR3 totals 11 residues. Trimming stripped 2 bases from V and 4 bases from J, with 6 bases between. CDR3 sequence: CAWSRRYEQYF. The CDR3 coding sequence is TGTGCCTGGAGTCGTCGGTACGAGCAGTACTTC.

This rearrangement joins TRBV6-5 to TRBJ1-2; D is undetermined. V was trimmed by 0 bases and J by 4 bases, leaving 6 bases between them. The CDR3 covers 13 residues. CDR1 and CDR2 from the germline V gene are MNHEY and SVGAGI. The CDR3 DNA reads TGTGCCAGCAGTTACTCAGGGAGCTATGGCTACACCTTC. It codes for CASSYSGSYGYTF.

The CDR3 sequence is CASTFTGTSVPYNEQFF. CDR3 bases: TGTGCCAGCACCTTCACCGGGACATCCGTTCCCTACAATGAGCAGTTCTTC. V and J are TRBV7-8 and TRBJ2-1, with a tentative D call TRBD1 (6 bases). CDR3 length equals 17 residues. Trimming shortened V by 7 bases and J by 2 bases, and 21 bases separated the two germline ends. The germline V gene encodes CDR1 SGHVS and CDR2 FQNEAQ. Full variable domain (remainder filled in from reference TRBV7-8 and TRBJ2-1): GAGVSQSPRYKVAKRGQDVALRCDPISGHVSLFWYQQALGQGPEFLTYFQNEAQLDKSGLPSDRFFAERPEGSVSTLKIQRTQQEDSAVYLCASTFTGTSVPYNEQFFGPGTRLTVL.

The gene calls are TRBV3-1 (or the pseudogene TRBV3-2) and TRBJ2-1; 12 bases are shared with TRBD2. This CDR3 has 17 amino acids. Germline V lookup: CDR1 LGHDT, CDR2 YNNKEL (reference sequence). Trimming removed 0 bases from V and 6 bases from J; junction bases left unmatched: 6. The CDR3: CASSQDLGLAGFNEQFF. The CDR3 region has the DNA TGTGCCAGCAGCCAAGACCTGGGACTAGCGGGCTTCAATGAGCAGTTCTTC.

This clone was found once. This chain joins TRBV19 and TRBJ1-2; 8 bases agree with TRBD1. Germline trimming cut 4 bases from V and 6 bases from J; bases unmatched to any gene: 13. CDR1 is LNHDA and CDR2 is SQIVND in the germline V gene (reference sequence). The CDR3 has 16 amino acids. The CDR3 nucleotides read TGTGCCAGTAGTACCCGACAGGGGAGTATTTCGGATGGCTACACCTTC. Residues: CASSTRQGSISDGYTF.

CDR3 sequence reads: CASSADVDSYEQYF. The CDR3 DNA reads as TGTGCCAGCAGTGCTGATGTGGACAGTTACGAGCAGTACTTC. V and J are TRBV25-1 and TRBJ2-7; TRBD1 might be the D (6 bases). Trimming took off 4 bases at V and 4 bases at J, with 14 bases between the two ends. Germline CDR1 reads MGHDK; CDR2 reads SYGVNS. This CDR3 comprises 14 residues.

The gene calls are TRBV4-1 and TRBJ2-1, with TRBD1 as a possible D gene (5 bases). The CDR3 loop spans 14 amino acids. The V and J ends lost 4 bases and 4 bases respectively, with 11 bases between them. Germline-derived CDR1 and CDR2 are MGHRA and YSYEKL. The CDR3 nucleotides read TGCGCCAGCAGCCCGCGACAGAGTTACAATGAGCAGTTCTTC. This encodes CASSPRQSYNEQFF.

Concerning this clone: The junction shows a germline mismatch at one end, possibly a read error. CDR3 protein: CASSVERGTTDTQYF. The CDR3 coding sequence is TGTGCCAGTAGTGTAGAGCGGGGGACCACAGATACGCAGTATTTT. The V call is TRBV19, the J call TRBJ2-3; 8 nucleotides align to TRBD2. The CDR3 has 15 residues. CDR1 and CDR2 (germline): LNHDA, SQIVND (reference sequence).

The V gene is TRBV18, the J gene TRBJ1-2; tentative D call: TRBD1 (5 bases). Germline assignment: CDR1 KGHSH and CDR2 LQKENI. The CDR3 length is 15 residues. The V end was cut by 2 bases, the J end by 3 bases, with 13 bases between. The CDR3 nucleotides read TGTGCCAGCTCACCAAAGGGGACGGGGGACTATGGCTACACCTTC. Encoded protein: CASSPKGTGDYGYTF.

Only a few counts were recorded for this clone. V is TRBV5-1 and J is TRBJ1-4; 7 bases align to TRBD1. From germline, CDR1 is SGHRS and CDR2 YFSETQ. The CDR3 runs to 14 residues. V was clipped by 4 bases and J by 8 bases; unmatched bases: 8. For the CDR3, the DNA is TGCGCCAGCAGCCGCGGGACAGAAGAGGAAAAACTGTTTTTT. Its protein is CASSRGTEEEKLFF.

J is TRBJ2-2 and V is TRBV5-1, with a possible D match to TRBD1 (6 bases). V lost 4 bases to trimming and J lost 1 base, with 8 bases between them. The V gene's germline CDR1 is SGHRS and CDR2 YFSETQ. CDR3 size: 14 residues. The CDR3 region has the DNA TGCGCCAGCAGCACGGGACAGAACACCGGGGAGCTGTTTTTT. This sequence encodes CASSTGQNTGELFF.

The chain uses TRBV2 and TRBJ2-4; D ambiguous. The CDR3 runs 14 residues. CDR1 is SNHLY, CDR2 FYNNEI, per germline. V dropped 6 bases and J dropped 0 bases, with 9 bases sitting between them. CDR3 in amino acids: CASSSPLAKNIQYF. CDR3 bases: TGTGCCAGCAGCTCCCCACTAGCCAAAAACATTCAGTACTTC.

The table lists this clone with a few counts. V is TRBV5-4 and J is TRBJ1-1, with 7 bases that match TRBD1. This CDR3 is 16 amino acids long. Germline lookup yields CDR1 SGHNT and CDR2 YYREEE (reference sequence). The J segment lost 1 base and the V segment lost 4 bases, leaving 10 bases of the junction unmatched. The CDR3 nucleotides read TGTGCCAGCAGCGCAGACAGGGTGACGCGGAACACTGAAGCTTTCTTT. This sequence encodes CASSADRVTRNTEAFF.

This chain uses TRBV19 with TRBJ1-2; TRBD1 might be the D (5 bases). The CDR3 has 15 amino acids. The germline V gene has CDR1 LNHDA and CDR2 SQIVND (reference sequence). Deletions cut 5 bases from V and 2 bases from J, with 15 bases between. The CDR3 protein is CASSETAQTNYGYTF. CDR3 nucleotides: TGTGCCAGTAGTGAGACAGCACAAACGAACTATGGCTACACCTTC.

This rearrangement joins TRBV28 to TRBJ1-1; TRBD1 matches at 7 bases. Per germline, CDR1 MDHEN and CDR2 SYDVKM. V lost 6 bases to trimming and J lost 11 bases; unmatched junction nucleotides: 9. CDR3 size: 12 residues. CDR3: CASSTDRMGAFF. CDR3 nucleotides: TGTGCCAGCAGCACGGACAGGATGGGCGCTTTCTTT.

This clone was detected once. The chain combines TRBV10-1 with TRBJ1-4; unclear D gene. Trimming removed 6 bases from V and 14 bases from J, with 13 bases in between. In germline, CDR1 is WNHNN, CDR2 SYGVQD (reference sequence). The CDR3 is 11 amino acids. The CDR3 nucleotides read TGCGCCAGCAGCCCCAAGTCGGTGCTGTTTTTT. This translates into CASSPKSVLFF.

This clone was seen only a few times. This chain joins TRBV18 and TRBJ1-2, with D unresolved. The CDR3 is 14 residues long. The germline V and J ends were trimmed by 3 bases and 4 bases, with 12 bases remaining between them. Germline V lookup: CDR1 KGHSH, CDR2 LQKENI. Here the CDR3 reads CASSPPGTFYGYTF. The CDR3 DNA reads TGTGCCAGCTCACCTCCGGGAACCTTCTATGGCTACACCTTC. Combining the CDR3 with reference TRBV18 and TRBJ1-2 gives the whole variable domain NAGVMQNPRHLVRRRGQEARLRCSPMKGHSHVYWYRQLPEEGLKFMVYLQKENIIDESGMPKERFSAEFPKEGPSILRIQQVVRGDSAAYFCASSPPGTFYGYTFGSGTRLTVV.

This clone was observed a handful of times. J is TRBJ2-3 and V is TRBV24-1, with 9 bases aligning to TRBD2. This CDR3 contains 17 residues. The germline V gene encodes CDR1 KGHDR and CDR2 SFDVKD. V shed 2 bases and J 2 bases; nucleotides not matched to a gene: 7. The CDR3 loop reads CATSDSSRLAATDTQYF. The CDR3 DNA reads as TGTGCCACCAGTGATTCATCACGACTAGCGGCCACAGATACGCAGTATTTT.

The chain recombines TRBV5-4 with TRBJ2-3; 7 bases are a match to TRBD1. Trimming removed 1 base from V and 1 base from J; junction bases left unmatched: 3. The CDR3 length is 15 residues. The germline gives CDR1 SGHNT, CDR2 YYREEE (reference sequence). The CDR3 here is CASSLTGAGTDTQYF. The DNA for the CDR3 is TGTGCCAGCAGCTTGACAGGGGCCGGCACAGATACGCAGTATTTT.

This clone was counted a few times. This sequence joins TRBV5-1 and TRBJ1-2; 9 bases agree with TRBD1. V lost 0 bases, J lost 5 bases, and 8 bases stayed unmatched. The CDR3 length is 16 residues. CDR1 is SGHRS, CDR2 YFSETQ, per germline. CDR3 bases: TGCGCCAGCAGCTTGGATCCGACAGGGGGAATTTATGGCTACACCTTC. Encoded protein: CASSLDPTGGIYGYTF.

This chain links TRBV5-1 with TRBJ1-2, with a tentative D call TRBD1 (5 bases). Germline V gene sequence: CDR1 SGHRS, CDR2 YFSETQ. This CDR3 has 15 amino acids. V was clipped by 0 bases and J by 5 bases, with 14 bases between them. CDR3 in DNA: TGCGCCAGCAGCTTGGGTAGGGGTGGGGATTATGGCTACACCTTC. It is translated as CASSLGRGGDYGYTF.

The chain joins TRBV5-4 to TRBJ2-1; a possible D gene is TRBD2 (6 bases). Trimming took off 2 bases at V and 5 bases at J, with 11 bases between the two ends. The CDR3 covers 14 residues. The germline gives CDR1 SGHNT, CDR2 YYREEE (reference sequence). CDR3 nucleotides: TGTGCCAGCAGCTTCGGGCGGGGAGACAATGAGCAGTTCTTC. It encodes CASSFGRGDNEQFF.

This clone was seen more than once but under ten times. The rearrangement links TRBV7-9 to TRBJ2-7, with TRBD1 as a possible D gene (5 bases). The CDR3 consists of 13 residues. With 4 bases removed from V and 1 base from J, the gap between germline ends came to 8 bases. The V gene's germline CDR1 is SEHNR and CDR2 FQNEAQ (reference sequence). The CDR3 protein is CASSSRESYEQYF. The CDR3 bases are TGTGCCAGCAGCTCCAGGGAATCCTACGAGCAGTACTTC.

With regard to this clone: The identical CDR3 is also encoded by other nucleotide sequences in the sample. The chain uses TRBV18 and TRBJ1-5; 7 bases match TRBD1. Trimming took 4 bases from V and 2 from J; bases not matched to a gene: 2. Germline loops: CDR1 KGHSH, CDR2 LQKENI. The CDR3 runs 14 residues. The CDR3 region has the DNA TGTGCCAGCTCACGCGACAGGGGCAATCAGCCCCAGCATTTT. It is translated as CASSRDRGNQPQHF.

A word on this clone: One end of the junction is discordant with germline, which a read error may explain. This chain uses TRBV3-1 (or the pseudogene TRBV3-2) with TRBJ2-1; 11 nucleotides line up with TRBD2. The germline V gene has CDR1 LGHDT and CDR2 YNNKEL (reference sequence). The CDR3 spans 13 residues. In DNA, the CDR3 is TGTGCCAGCAGCCAAGGACTAGCGGGGCCCCCGGTCTTC. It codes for CASSQGLAGPPVF.

In DNA, the CDR3 is TGTGCCAGCAGTTATAGCCCGGGACAGGCTGGGGATGAGCAGTTCTTC. It codes for CASSYSPGQAGDEQFF. The chain is built from TRBV6-5 and TRBJ2-1; 8 nucleotides line up with TRBD1. The CDR3 length is 16 residues. Germline V lookup: CDR1 MNHEY, CDR2 SVGAGI. The J segment lost 8 bases and the V segment lost 3 bases, leaving 12 bases of the junction unmatched.

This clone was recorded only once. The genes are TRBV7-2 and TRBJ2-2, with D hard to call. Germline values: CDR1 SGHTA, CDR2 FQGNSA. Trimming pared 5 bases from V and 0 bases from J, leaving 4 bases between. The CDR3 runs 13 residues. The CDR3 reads CASSPANTGELFF. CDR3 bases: TGTGCCAGCAGCCCCGCGAACACCGGGGAGCTGTTTTTT.

The DNA of the CDR3 is TGTGCCAGCAGTGTTGAAGCCATGGTGAACACTGAAGCTTTCTTT. Protein sequence: CASSVEAMVNTEAFF. This chain joins TRBV2 and TRBJ1-1; D is uncertain. Germline assignment: CDR1 SNHLY and CDR2 FYNNEI. The CDR3 loop spans 15 amino acids. The germline V and J ends were trimmed by 4 bases and 0 bases, with 12 bases remaining between them.

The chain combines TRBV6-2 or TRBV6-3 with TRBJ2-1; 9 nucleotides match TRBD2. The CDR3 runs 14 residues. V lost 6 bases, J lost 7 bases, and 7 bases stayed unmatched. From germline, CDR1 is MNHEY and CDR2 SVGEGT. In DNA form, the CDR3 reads TGTGCCAGCAGCAATGGCGGGGGGGGGAATGAGCAGTTCTTC. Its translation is CASSNGGGGNEQFF.

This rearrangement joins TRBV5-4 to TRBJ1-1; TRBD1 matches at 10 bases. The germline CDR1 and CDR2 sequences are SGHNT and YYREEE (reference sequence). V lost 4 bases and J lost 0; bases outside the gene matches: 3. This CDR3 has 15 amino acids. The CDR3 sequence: CASSTDRGMNTEAFF. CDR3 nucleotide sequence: TGTGCCAGCAGCACGGACAGGGGGATGAACACTGAAGCTTTCTTT. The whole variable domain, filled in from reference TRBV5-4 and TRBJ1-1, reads ETGVTQSPTHLIKTRGQQVTLRCSSQSGHNTVSWYQQALGQGPQFIFQYYREEENGRGNFPPRFSGLQFPNYSSELNVNALELDDSALYLCASSTDRGMNTEAFFGQGTRLTVV.